Shown below are 15 T cell receptor beta chains from a single sample sequenced in a study of blood T cells in healthy people across ages. Alongside a J-beta primer mix, a sample-barcoded 5' primer served in a second PCR lasting about 7 to 11 cycles. TCRdb re-analysed the 5' RACE reads in MiXCR, keeping a single row per CDR3 protein. The table has around 800,000 distinct CDR3 sequences, roughly 46% seen once. Sequencing was done on a sample of blood. Every receptor here comes from a man aged 80 or over in good health.

The chain combines TRBV20-1 with TRBJ2-7, with TRBD1 as a possible D gene (5 bases). CDR3 length equals 13 residues. Deletions cut 3 bases from V and 4 bases from J, with 13 bases between. Germline V CDR1 and CDR2: DFQATT, SNEGSKA (reference sequence). The CDR3 here is CSASGRQIYEQYF. CDR3 DNA sequence: TGCAGTGCTAGTGGTCGACAGATTTACGAGCAGTACTTC.

Details on this clonotype: No DNA is shown, since the ends of the CDR3 on it are uncertain; the CDR3 is the one TCRdb lists. The chain uses TRBV20-1 and TRBJ2-2. Per germline, CDR1 DFQATT and CDR2 SNEGSKA (reference sequence). The CDR3 totals 16 residues, both ends included. The chain's CDR3 is CSARDMSTSGTGELFF.

Concerning this clonotype: The CDR3 carries no conserved terminal phenylalanine or tryptophan, so it likely arises from a read error. The genes are TRBV6-2 or TRBV6-3 and TRBJ2-4; 9 bases line up with TRBD2. Judging by the DNA end, TRBJ2-7 fits better; the J call may be wrong. This CDR3 has 13 amino acids. Germline CDR1 MNHEY, CDR2 SVGEGT. CDR3 protein: CASSHSGRYEQYL. CDR3 in DNA: TGTGCCAGCAGTCATAGCGGGAGATACGAGCAGTACTTA.

The table lists this clonotype with many counts. V and J are TRBV29-1 and TRBJ2-1; 10 nucleotides match TRBD2. The CDR3 contains 12 residues. Losses at the gene ends were 6 bases for V and 8 bases for J; bases not matched to a gene: 4. Germline V gives CDR1 SQVTM, CDR2 ANQGSEA. The CDR3 here is CSVTSGEDEQFF. The DNA for the CDR3 is TGCAGCGTAACTAGCGGGGAGGATGAGCAGTTCTTC.

V and J are TRBV7-8 and TRBJ2-7; 7 nucleotides align to TRBD2. CDR1 is SGHVS, CDR2 FQNEAQ, per germline. The CDR3 is made up of 15 amino acids. Losses at the gene ends were 6 bases for V and 2 bases for J; bases not matched to a gene: 10. The CDR3 DNA reads TGTGCCAGCAGTCTAGCGGCAGGTCAGACCTACGAGCAGTACTTC. Amino acid sequence: CASSLAAGQTYEQYF.

The chain joins TRBV6-6 to TRBJ1-1; TRBD1 aligns across 9 bases. J gave up 0 bases and V 9 bases, and 14 bases lay outside the gene matches. The germline CDR1 and CDR2 sequences are MNHNY and SVGAGI (reference sequence). This CDR3 region has 17 residues. Here the CDR3 reads CASFTRDRADMNTEAFF. The CDR3 DNA reads TGTGCCAGTTTCACTAGGGACAGGGCCGATATGAACACTGAAGCTTTCTTT.

The chain joins TRBV28 to TRBJ2-1; no clear D gene. The germline CDR1 and CDR2 sequences are MDHEN and SYDVKM. CDR3 size: 13 residues. V lost 4 bases and J 6 bases, leaving 10 bases between the germline ends. CDR3 residues: CASSSYTVNEQFF. CDR3 nucleotides: TGTGCCAGCAGTTCTTACACGGTCAATGAGCAGTTCTTC.

This chain uses TRBV6-1 with TRBJ1-1, with D possibly TRBD1 on 6 matching bases. CDR1 is MNHNS and CDR2 is SASEGT in the germline V gene. The CDR3 consists of 14 residues. V gave up 3 bases and J gave up 4 bases, with 12 bases separating them. CDR3 in amino acids: CASSEARRGTEAFF. The CDR3, as DNA: TGTGCCAGCAGTGAGGCCCGCAGGGGCACTGAAGCTTTCTTT.

V usage is TRBV3-1 and J usage is TRBJ2-3; TRBD1 aligns across 7 bases. Germline assignment: CDR1 LGHDT and CDR2 YNNKEL (reference sequence). The CDR3 runs to 13 residues. The trim removed 6 bases at V and 5 bases at J, leaving 5 bases unmatched. This CDR3 is CASRRQGKDTQYF. CDR3 sequence (DNA): TGTGCCAGCAGACGACAGGGCAAAGATACGCAGTATTTT.

This clonotype has only a few counts. This chain connects TRBV5-1 to TRBJ2-7; D could derive from TRBD1 or TRBD2 (5 bases each). CDR1 and CDR2 from the germline V gene are SGHRS and YFSETQ. CDR3 size: 13 residues. V was trimmed by 2 bases and J by 3 bases, leaving 9 bases between them. The CDR3 DNA follows: TGCGCCAGCAGCTTCTGGGGGAGCTACGAGCAGTACTTC. It specifies CASSFWGSYEQYF.

The chain couples TRBV21-1 to TRBJ1-5. TRBV21-1 is a pseudogene. The CDR3 covers 16 residues. The CDR3 reads CASSSEAGRSNQPQHF. DNA of the CDR3: TGTGCCAGCAGCTCGGAAGCAGGGAGGAGCAATCAGCCCCAGCATTTT.

The V gene is TRBV7-2, the J gene TRBJ2-5; D gene unclear. The V gene lost 6 bases and the J gene lost 2 bases, with 13 bases spanning the gap. The germline CDR1 and CDR2 sequences are SGHTA and FQGNSA. The CDR3 is 14 amino acids. CDR3: CASSFVNLQETQYF. The CDR3 region has the DNA TGTGCCAGCAGTTTCGTCAACCTTCAAGAGACCCAGTACTTC.

This chain connects TRBV10-3 to TRBJ2-4; 11 nucleotides agree with TRBD2. Near its end, the DNA agrees better with TRBJ2-5, so the J call may be wrong. This CDR3 comprises 17 residues. CDR1 ENHRY and CDR2 SYGVKD come from the germline V gene. For the CDR3, the DNA is TGTGCCATCAGTCCCCGGGCCGGGACTAGCGGACAAGAGACCCAGTACTTC. Amino acids: CAISPRAGTSGQETQYF.

A word on this clonotype: Since a much larger clone is just one base distant, this may be a read error. The chain joins TRBV25-1 to TRBJ2-5, with D perhaps matching TRBD1 or TRBD2 (6 bases each). The CDR3 contains 12 residues. Trimming removed 3 bases from V and 11 bases from J, with 13 bases in between. Per germline, CDR1 MGHDK and CDR2 SYGVNS. CDR3 region: CASSDGGNEQYF. The CDR3, as DNA: TGTGCCAGCAGTGACGGGGGCAATGAGCAGTACTTC.

The rearrangement links TRBV7-2 to TRBJ1-2, with a possible D match to TRBD1 (5 bases). The germline V gene encodes CDR1 SGHTA and CDR2 FQGNSA. The CDR3 runs to 17 residues. Trimming took off 5 bases at V and 6 bases at J, with 25 bases between the two ends. The CDR3 coding sequence is TGTGCCAGCAGCCGTGCAGGACAACCGTCAGAACTACATGGCTACACCTTC. It translates to CASSRAGQPSELHGYTF.